This T cell receptor beta chain was identified in a study of low-dose radiotherapy and immunotherapy resistance in tumors. For the study at large: Cohort 1 was given 0.5 Gy per fraction every 2 weeks, for 6.5 Gy total. Intravenously given cyclophosphamide 200 mg/m2 followed a two-week schedule that placed each dose one day before radiation and immunotherapy.

This clonotype was observed many times. There are 14 residues in the CDR3. V was clipped by 5 bases and J by 3 bases, with 13 bases between them. CDR1 LNHDA and CDR2 SQIVND come from the germline V gene (reference sequence). Described time point: before trial treatment. Patients deemed eligible presented with advanced solid tumors lacking tumor-infiltrating lymphocytes. With TRAV- and TRBV-specific primers, first-strand cDNA was made, covering the alpha and beta chains. PCR amplification of the TCRs was performed with Phusion for 20 PCR cycles, and it relied on a constant-region primer together with a V-primer adapter. Each CDR3 protein is one row after TCRdb ran MiXCR on the reads. The sample consists of some 88,000 distinct CDR3 sequences, more than 7.5% of them appearing once.

This chain links TRBV19 with TRBJ1-2; D is possibly TRBD1 (5 bases). This clonotype was obtained from a male donor with prostate cancer. This sample comprised PBMCs, obtained before treatment. CDR3 DNA: TGTGCCAGTAGTTTGAGGGGCTTCGACTATGGCTACACCTTC. As protein: CASSLRGFDYGYTF.